The T cell receptor beta chain described here comes from a study of T cells in Graves' hyperthyroidism and ophthalmopathy. CDR1 SQVTM and CDR2 ANQGSEA come from the germline V gene. The CDR3 contains 11 residues. Using RNA transcripts as the source, TCR beta CDR3 regions were amplified. A set of HTBI primers served as the primers for a first-round RT-PCR of the TCR CDR3. In TCRdb, the multiplex PCR reads were re-called with MiXCR into one record per CDR3 protein. The table has around 700,000 distinct CDR3 sequences, around a third seen once. The chain employs TRBV29-1 and TRBJ1-1; no clear D gene. The source is a woman in her thirties or forties with Graves' hyperthyroidism. Sequences were obtained from blood. In DNA form, the CDR3 reads TGCAGTTATGGAGACGGCACTGAAGCTTTCTTT. Residues: CSYGDGTEAFF. Looking up the rest from reference TRBV29-1 and TRBJ1-1 gives the full variable domain: SAVISQKPSRDICQRGTSLTIQCQVDSQVTMMFWYRQQPGQSLTLIATANQGSEATYESGFVIDKFPISRPNLTFSTLTVSNMSPEDSSIYLCSYGDGTEAFFGQGTRLTVV.